Below are 7 T cell receptor beta chains sequenced from a single sample in a study of blood T cells in healthy people across ages. The authors ran a second PCR of roughly 6 to 11 cycles using a sample-barcoded 5' primer and a J-beta primer mix. TCRdb re-derived calls from the 5' RACE reads in MiXCR, one entry per CDR3 protein. In the table there are more than 700,000 distinct CDR3 sequences, approximately 55% of which are singletons. Input material: blood. Receptors were obtained from a man at least 80 years old in good health.

The CDR3 protein is CAIVGAGNEQYF. CDR3 sequence (DNA): TGTGCCATCGTGGGTGCGGGGAACGAGCAGTACTTC. V and J are TRBV10-3 and TRBJ2-5, with TRBD2 as a possible D gene (6 bases). The better agreement between TRBJ2-7 and the DNA end casts doubt on the J call. This CDR3 contains 12 residues. Germline values: CDR1 ENHRY, CDR2 SYGVKD.

V usage is TRBV20-1 and J usage is TRBJ1-4, with 12 bases aligning to TRBD1. The CDR3 length is 17 residues. With V trimmed by 4 bases and J by 1 base, 7 bases remained unmatched. Germline assignment: CDR1 DFQATT and CDR2 SNEGSKA (reference sequence). In DNA form, the CDR3 reads TGCAGTGCTACGGGACAGGGGGCGGGGGTAACTAATGAAAAACTGTTTTTT. Residues: CSATGQGAGVTNEKLFF.

The chain employs TRBV27 and TRBJ2-3; TRBD1 aligns across 8 bases. The V and J ends lost 5 bases and 6 bases, in that order; junction bases with no gene match: 4. The germline CDR1 and CDR2 sequences are MNHEY and SMNVEV (reference sequence). The CDR3 runs 13 residues. CDR3: CASSKRQGDTQYF. CDR3 nucleotides: TGTGCCAGCAGTAAAAGACAGGGGGATACGCAGTATTTT.

V and J are TRBV7-6 and TRBJ2-7; TRBD1 or TRBD2 may be the D gene (5 bases each). Trimming removed 5 bases from V and 6 bases from J, with 20 bases in between. The V gene's germline CDR1 is SGHVS and CDR2 FNYEAQ. CDR3 length: 15 residues. The CDR3 spells CASSAQPGGDSEQYF. DNA of the CDR3: TGTGCCAGCAGCGCCCAGCCTGGGGGTGATAGCGAGCAGTACTTC.

The chain recombines TRBV3-1 with TRBJ2-1; D gene uncertain. With 2 bases removed from V and 4 bases from J, the gap between germline ends came to 9 bases. Germline CDR1 is LGHDT and CDR2 is YNNKEL (reference sequence). The CDR3 runs 14 residues. CDR3 residues: CASSQRSRYNEQFF. The CDR3 bases are TGTGCCAGCAGCCAAAGGTCTCGGTACAATGAGCAGTTCTTC.

The V and J genes are TRBV12-3 or TRBV12-4 and TRBJ2-7; no reliable D call. The assigned J gene may be wrong: the sequence end matches TRBJ2-5 better. There are 15 residues in the CDR3. The CDR3 region is CASSFDQRGTETQYF. The CDR3 coding sequence is TGTGCCAGCAGTTTTGACCAGCGCGGTACGGAGACCCAGTACTTC.

This chain uses TRBV10-3 with TRBJ2-4; 9 nucleotides match TRBD2. The J call may not be correct, given that the DNA end is closer to TRBJ2-5. CDR1 is ENHRY, CDR2 SYGVKD, per germline. The CDR3 consists of 11 residues. DNA of the CDR3: TGTGCCGTCGGACTAGCGGAGACCCAGTACTTC. This gives the protein CAVGLAETQYF.